This entry lists 29 T cell receptor beta chains sequenced from one sample in a study of response to subunit inactivated influenza vaccine (dated by TCRdb to the late 2010s). Preparation of the library involved RT-PCR. The reads were generated on an Illumina HiSeq 2500. Starting from the raw public reads, TCRdb applied fastp trimming at Q25, assembled clones with MiXCR and retained in-frame beta chains. Here each entry gathers all rows of one CDR3 protein and keeps the most common genes and DNA. This sample is represented by 450,000 to 550,000 distinct CDR3 sequences; roughly 27% of them were singletons. 1.5% to 2% of the sample comes from the top ten. Source: CD4+ T cells sorted from PBMCs, taken approximately 5 days after vaccination. All receptors come from a middle-aged man who received an inactivated influenza vaccine. Donor details come from another sample of the same person, matched by shared clones.

CDR3 protein: CATSGFSTGELFF. The DNA for the CDR3 is TGTGCCACCAGTGGGTTTAGCACCGGGGAGCTGTTTTTT. The V and J genes are TRBV24-1 and TRBJ2-2; no definite D call. Germline CDR1 is KGHDR and CDR2 is SFDVKD. Trimming removed 5 bases at V and 4 bases at J, with 7 bases between. This CDR3 contains 13 residues.

The rearrangement links TRBV7-2 to TRBJ2-7; the D gene is possibly TRBD1 (5 bases). The CDR3 has 14 amino acids. Trimming stripped 1 base from V and 4 bases from J, with 11 bases between. Per the germline V gene, CDR1 is SGHTA and CDR2 is FQGNSA. Here the CDR3 reads CASSLGRQSYEQYF. CDR3 nucleotides: TGTGCCAGCAGCTTAGGGCGACAGTCGTACGAGCAGTACTTC.

The chain recombines TRBV5-1 with TRBJ2-5; D may be TRBD1 or TRBD2 (5 bases each). The V gene's germline CDR1 is SGHRS and CDR2 YFSETQ. CDR3 length: 13 residues. Trimming stripped 4 bases from V and 7 bases from J, with 14 bases between. CDR3: CASSEVGEWTQYF. The CDR3 DNA is TGCGCCAGCAGCGAGGTGGGGGAATGGACCCAGTACTTC.

This clonotype was observed a handful of times. Germline is not matched at one junction end, which may reflect a read error. This chain joins TRBV30 and TRBJ2-3, with 9 bases that match TRBD2. CDR3 size: 14 residues. Germline CDR1 reads GTSNPN; CDR2 reads SVGIG (reference sequence). This CDR3 reads CAWGLTGTSPRVIF. CDR3 bases: TGTGCCTGGGGGTTAACCGGGACTAGCCCCCGTGTCATTTTT.

The table lists this clonotype with a few counts. The rearrangement links TRBV7-2 to TRBJ2-3; 9 nucleotides match TRBD2. The germline gives CDR1 SGHTA, CDR2 FQGNSA. After removal of 6 bases from V and 4 bases from J, the junction contained 8 bases not matched to a gene. The CDR3 contains 15 residues. The CDR3 is CASRGVSGGSDTQYF. CDR3 coding DNA: TGTGCCAGCAGGGGTGTTAGCGGGGGATCAGATACGCAGTATTTT.

The rearrangement uses TRBV4-1 and TRBJ2-1; maybe TRBD2 (6 bases). V shed 1 base and J shed 10 bases, with 20 bases lying between them. The CDR3 sequence is 16 residues long. Germline CDR1 reads MGHRA; CDR2 reads YSYEKL. DNA of the CDR3: TGCGCCAGCAGCCAAGTGGGAGGAGGGAAAGTCGGAGAGCAGTTCTTC. It encodes CASSQVGGGKVGEQFF.

This chain uses TRBV3-1 with TRBJ2-7, with 7 bases fitting TRBD1. CDR1 and CDR2 from the germline V gene are LGHDT and YNNKEL (reference sequence). This CDR3 spans 15 amino acids. V shed 4 bases and J 5 bases; nucleotides not matched to a gene: 11. The CDR3 region has the DNA TGTGCCAGCAGCCCAGAGAACAGGGGAACCCACGAGCAGTACTTC. Translating gives CASSPENRGTHEQYF.

This clonotype appeared a few times. The CDR3 DNA reads TGCAGTGTCAGGGACTTTAACACTGAAGCTTTCTTT. It translates to CSVRDFNTEAFF. The chain employs TRBV20-1 and TRBJ1-1, with D maybe TRBD1 (5 bases). The CDR3 is made up of 12 amino acids. The ends were cut back, 7 bases at V and 2 bases at J, with 11 bases in the middle. Germline CDR1 reads DFQATT; CDR2 reads SNEGSKA (reference sequence).

This chain joins TRBV5-1 and TRBJ1-1, with D tentatively TRBD1 (5 bases). This CDR3 is 15 amino acids long. The V end lost 0 bases, the J end lost 5 bases, and 14 bases lay between the germline ends. CDR1 SGHRS and CDR2 YFSETQ come from the germline V gene. The CDR3 protein is CASSLGQGGGTEAFF. In DNA form, the CDR3 reads TGCGCCAGCAGCTTGGGGCAGGGAGGAGGGACTGAAGCTTTCTTT. The full variable domain, with the rest looked up from reference TRBV5-1 and TRBJ1-1, is KAGVTQTPRYLIKTRGQQVTLSCSPISGHRSVSWYQQTPGQGLQFLFEYFSETQRNKGNFPGRFSGRQFSNSRSEMNVSTLELGDSALYLCASSLGQGGGTEAFFGQGTRLTVV.

This sequence joins TRBV29-1 and TRBJ1-2, with D perhaps TRBD1 (5 bases). Trimming stripped 5 bases from V and 2 bases from J, with 21 bases between. CDR3 size: 16 residues. Germline CDR1 and CDR2: SQVTM and ANQGSEA. This CDR3 is CSVPIPGPTLNYGYTF. The CDR3 DNA reads TGCAGCGTTCCGATACCGGGACCGACCTTGAACTATGGCTACACCTTC.

The count of this clonotype is one. The V and J genes are TRBV3-1 and TRBJ2-2; D gene ambiguous. Germline V CDR1 and CDR2: LGHDT, YNNKEL (reference sequence). The CDR3 runs 14 residues. V lost 3 bases and J lost 6, with 11 bases in between. The CDR3 protein is CASSHGRLAGELFF. The CDR3 DNA reads as TGTGCCAGCAGCCACGGACGGCTTGCCGGGGAGCTGTTTTTT. Drawing the rest from reference TRBV3-1 and TRBJ2-2, the complete variable domain is DTAVSQTPKYLVTQMGNDKSIKCEQNLGHDTMYWYKQDSKKFLKIMFSYNNKELIINETVPNRFSPKSPDKAHLNLHINSLELGDSAVYFCASSHGRLAGELFFGEGSRLTVL.

This clonotype came up once. This chain uses TRBV18 with TRBJ2-2, with 7 bases matching TRBD1. The CDR3 is made up of 16 amino acids. The junction had 7 bases not matched to a gene; V was cut back by 0 bases and J by 6 bases. The germline V gene has CDR1 KGHSH and CDR2 LQKENI. This CDR3 reads CASSPPAQGMAGELFF. CDR3 DNA: TGTGCCAGCTCACCACCGGCACAGGGGATGGCCGGGGAGCTGTTTTTT.

The chain joins TRBV6-2 or TRBV6-3 to TRBJ2-5; no firm D call. This CDR3 is 13 amino acids long. CDR1 is MNHEY, CDR2 SVGEGT, per germline. Trimming removed 3 bases at V and 5 bases at J, with 10 bases between. In DNA form, the CDR3 reads TGTGCCAGCAGTTATGAGGTCGGGGAGACCCAGTACTTC. It specifies CASSYEVGETQYF.

The chain combines TRBV4-3 with TRBJ2-3; 8 bases agree with TRBD2. Germline lookup yields CDR1 LGHNA and CDR2 YSLEER. After removal of 0 bases from V and 2 bases from J, the junction contained 4 bases not matched to a gene. There are 16 residues in the CDR3. DNA of the CDR3: TGCGCCAGCAGCCAAGATACGGGGGGGCTCACAGATACGCAGTATTTT. The encoded protein is CASSQDTGGLTDTQYF.

This clonotype was counted a few times. The chain joins TRBV7-6 to TRBJ1-5; the D gene is possibly TRBD1 (5 bases). The length of the CDR3 is 15 residues. Trimming stripped 5 bases from V and 4 bases from J, with 15 bases between. The germline gives CDR1 SGHVS, CDR2 FNYEAQ. CDR3 DNA: TGTGCCAGCAGCCTAGGGACCGAAGGAAATCAGCCCCAGCATTTT. Translating gives CASSLGTEGNQPQHF.

CDR3 DNA: TGCAGTGCTAGAGGCCAAAGGGCCGGGACTAGCGGGAGGGTGGAAAACATTCAGTACTTC. It encodes CSARGQRAGTSGRVENIQYF. V usage is TRBV20-1 and J usage is TRBJ2-4, with 16 nucleotides matching TRBD2. Per the germline V gene, CDR1 is DFQATT and CDR2 is SNEGSKA (reference sequence). This CDR3 is 20 amino acids long. V lost 1 base and J lost 5; bases outside the gene matches: 14.

The gene calls are TRBV12-3 or TRBV12-4 and TRBJ2-2; 10 nucleotides agree with TRBD2. Trimming at V came to 3 bases and at J to 6 bases, leaving 4 bases not matched to a gene. CDR3 length equals 15 residues. CDR3 amino acids: CASSFSLAGAGELFF. The DNA for the CDR3 is TGTGCCAGCAGTTTCTCGCTAGCGGGGGCCGGGGAGCTGTTTTTT.

This chain links TRBV20-1 with TRBJ2-7; D not certain. CDR3 size: 14 residues. Germline V gene lookup returns CDR1 DFQATT and CDR2 SNEGSKA (reference sequence). V was clipped by 3 bases and J by 0 bases, with 12 bases between them. CDR3 region: CSARSVADSYEQYF. In DNA, the CDR3 is TGCAGTGCTAGGAGTGTGGCGGACTCCTACGAGCAGTACTTC.

This clonotype was counted a few times. The chain employs TRBV10-3 and TRBJ1-2; D might be TRBD1 (6 bases). Germline loops: CDR1 ENHRY, CDR2 SYGVKD. This CDR3 spans 14 amino acids. Trimming stripped 6 bases from V and 2 bases from J, with 13 bases between. This CDR3 reads CAIRSLGANYGYTF. The CDR3 DNA reads TGTGCCATCAGATCCTTGGGGGCGAACTATGGCTACACCTTC.

This clonotype was counted between two and nine times. This sequence joins TRBV12-3 or TRBV12-4 and TRBJ2-7; D is unclear. V lost 5 bases and J 4 bases, leaving 12 bases between the germline ends. This CDR3 comprises 13 residues. The CDR3 nucleotides read TGTGCCAGCAGTCGCCTGGGTGTTTACGAGCAGTACTTC. Translating gives CASSRLGVYEQYF.

V gene TRBV24-1 combines with J gene TRBJ2-3, with 8 nucleotides matching TRBD2. Trimming at V came to 5 bases and at J to 12 bases, leaving 3 bases not matched to a gene. CDR3 size: 11 residues. Per the germline V gene, CDR1 is KGHDR and CDR2 is SFDVKD. CDR3 DNA sequence: TGTGCCACCAGTGGAACTAGCGGCCAGTATTTT. This gives the protein CATSGTSGQYF.

This chain joins TRBV12-3 or TRBV12-4 and TRBJ1-2, with D possibly TRBD1 on 5 matching bases. V was clipped by 6 bases and J by 5 bases, with 25 bases between them. The CDR3 sequence is 17 residues long. CDR3 sequence: CASSPTIGQGGEYGYTF. CDR3 sequence (DNA): TGTGCCAGCAGCCCGACCATAGGGCAGGGAGGAGAATATGGCTACACCTTC.

This chain links TRBV20-1 with TRBJ2-2; weak D call: TRBD2 (6 bases). This CDR3 contains 14 residues. Trimming pared 6 bases from V and 1 base from J, leaving 12 bases between. Germline V CDR1 and CDR2: DFQATT, SNEGSKA (reference sequence). As DNA, the CDR3 is TGCAGTGCCAGTCGGCGGGGGAACACCGGGGAGCTGTTTTTT. As protein: CSASRRGNTGELFF.

The rearrangement links TRBV18 to TRBJ2-3; TRBD2 is a possible D gene (6 bases). The germline gives CDR1 KGHSH, CDR2 LQKENI. V lost 6 bases to trimming and J lost 1 base, with 17 bases between them. The CDR3 is made up of 16 amino acids. Written as DNA, the CDR3 is TGTGCCAGCTCCCCCTTGGAGGGCTTAGGCACAGATACGCAGTATTTT. It specifies CASSPLEGLGTDTQYF. The full variable domain, completed using reference TRBV18 and TRBJ2-3, is NAGVMQNPRHLVRRRGQEARLRCSPMKGHSHVYWYRQLPEEGLKFMVYLQKENIIDESGMPKERFSAEFPKEGPSILRIQQVVRGDSAAYFCASSPLEGLGTDTQYFGPGTRLTVL.

The chain joins TRBV6-2 or TRBV6-3 to TRBJ1-1; unclear D gene. Per the germline V gene, CDR1 is MNHEY and CDR2 is SVGEGT. The CDR3 is 15 residues long. V was clipped by 4 bases and J by 1 base, with 13 bases between them. The CDR3 bases are TGTGCCAGCAGTTTGGGTAGTGTTGGGAACACTGAAGCTTTCTTT. Protein: CASSLGSVGNTEAFF.

The chain couples TRBV20-1 to TRBJ1-1, with D hard to call. V shed 5 bases and J shed 4 bases, with 14 bases lying between them. The V gene's germline CDR1 is DFQATT and CDR2 SNEGSKA (reference sequence). There are 13 residues in the CDR3. In DNA form, the CDR3 reads TGCAGTGCTCAGAAGACGGTGGGCACTGAAGCTTTCTTT. Translated, it gives CSAQKTVGTEAFF.

In this sample, this clonotype turned up a few times. The chain employs TRBV24-1 and TRBJ2-3, with 10 bases fitting TRBD1. V lost 2 bases to trimming and J lost 7 bases; unmatched junction nucleotides: 5. Per germline, CDR1 KGHDR and CDR2 SFDVKD. This CDR3 has 15 residues. CDR3 in amino acids: CATSDSRQGANTQYF. The CDR3 DNA sequence: TGTGCCACCAGTGATTCCAGACAGGGGGCCAATACGCAGTATTTT.

This sequence joins TRBV11-2 and TRBJ2-5, with D unresolved. Trimming removed 5 bases at V and 5 bases at J, with 12 bases between. This CDR3 has 13 residues. CDR1 is SGHAT and CDR2 is FQNNGV in the germline V gene. DNA of the CDR3: TGTGCCAGCAGCCCAACTGGCACGGAGACCCAGTACTTC. Translating it yields CASSPTGTETQYF.

The chain couples TRBV29-1 to TRBJ2-1, with TRBD1 identical over 7 bases. Germline-derived CDR1 and CDR2 are SQVTM and ANQGSEA. V lost 6 bases, J lost 2 bases, and 7 bases stayed unmatched. There are 14 residues in the CDR3. The CDR3 loop is CSVVRDSTYNEQFF. The CDR3, as DNA: TGCAGCGTAGTCCGGGACAGTACCTACAATGAGCAGTTCTTC.